This is a list of T cell receptor beta chains from one sample in a study of blood T cell repertoires in COVID-19. Clones were sequenced by immunoSEQ multiplex PCR, and TCRdb holds only the in-frame ones, with some missing. The table includes about 74,000 clones, roughly nine tenths detected once. Sequenced: peripheral blood. The receptors stem from a human donor in a cohort sampled during active COVID-19. Both conserved end residues are part of each CDR3. A D gene is named only where the DNA matches it firmly. Where a row states a size, it is once, few, many or the class of an expanded clone; other rows omit it.

j_gene | d_gene | abundance | v_gene | CDR3aa | CDR3nt
TRBJ2-1 | . | . | TRBV6-2/TRBV6-3 | CASSSISNEQFF | TGTGCCAGCAGTTCGATTAGTAATGAGCAGTTCTTC
TRBJ2-1 | TRBD2 | . | TRBV6-4 | CASRPPGLARLSYNEQFF | TGTGCCAGCAGGCCTCCGGGACTAGCGCGCCTCTCCTACAATGAGCAGTTCTTC
TRBJ2-1 | TRBD2 | . | TRBV30 | CVGGRASNEQFF | TGTGTCGGGGGGAGGGCCAGTAATGAGCAGTTCTTC
TRBJ1-1 | . | . | TRBV4-1 | CASSPKGPRTEAFF | TGCGCCAGCAGCCCGAAGGGGCCCAGGACTGAAGCTTTCTTT
TRBJ2-1 | TRBD1 | . | TRBV9 | CASSVGEGQPSYNEQFF | TGTGCCAGCAGCGTAGGCGAGGGACAGCCCTCCTACAATGAGCAGTTCTTC
TRBJ2-3 | TRBD2 | once | TRBV7-9 | CASSLDPGLAPTDTQYF | TGTGCCAGCAGCTTAGATCCGGGACTAGCGCCCACAGATACGCAGTATTTT
TRBJ2-5 | TRBD2 | . | TRBV2 | CAIWTSAQETQYF | TGTGCCATCTGGACTAGCGCCCAAGAGACCCAGTACTTC
TRBJ1-5 | . | . | TRBV19 | CASSMSGEGSNQPQHF | TGTGCCAGTAGTATGAGCGGGGAGGGTAGCAATCAGCCCCAGCATTTT
TRBJ1-1 | . | . | TRBV6-1 | CASSERGYIEAFF | TGTGCCAGCAGTGAAAGAGGGTATATTGAAGCTTTCTTT
TRBJ2-3 | . | few | TRBV30 | CAFTGYYTDTQYF | TGTGCCTTTACAGGGTATTACACAGATACGCAGTATTTT
TRBJ2-3 | . | . | TRBV28 | CASSPQGFLVLDTQYF | TGTGCCAGCAGTCCGCAGGGGTTTCTGGTCCTAGATACGCAGTATTTT
TRBJ1-2 | . | . | TRBV29-1 | CSTWGDVGANYGYTF | TGCAGCACCTGGGGGGACGTCGGGGCTAACTATGGCTACACCTTC
TRBJ2-7 | . | . | TRBV30 | CAWSGLHEQYF | TGTGCCTGGAGTGGACTCCACGAGCAGTACTTC
TRBJ2-6 | TRBD1 | few | TRBV28 | CASRGTDSSGANVLTF | TGTGCCAGCAGGGGGACAGATTCCTCTGGGGCCAACGTCCTGACTTTC
TRBJ2-5 | TRBD2 | once | TRBV28 | CASRATSGRRETQYF | TGTGCCAGCAGGGCTACTAGCGGGAGGAGAGAGACCCAGTACTTC
TRBJ2-1 | . | . | TRBV6-5 | CASRKGSYNEQFF | TGTGCCAGCAGAAAGGGGTCCTACAATGAGCAGTTCTTC
TRBJ2-7 | TRBD2 | . | TRBV7-2 | CASSLALGLAFRYEQYF | TGTGCCAGCAGCTTAGCGCTGGGACTAGCGTTTCGATACGAGCAGTACTTC
TRBJ1-2 | . | . | TRBV18 | CASSRDKNYGYTF | TGTGCCAGCTCACGGGACAAAAACTATGGCTACACCTTC
TRBJ1-5 | TRBD1 | . | TRBV6-5 | CASFEGDRRNQPQHF | TGTGCCAGCTTCGAGGGGGACAGACGCAATCAGCCCCAGCATTTT
TRBJ2-5 | TRBD2 | . | TRBV13 | CASSLGGGGLVETQYF | TGTGCCAGCAGCTTGGGCGGCGGGGGGCTTGTGGAGACCCAGTACTTC
TRBJ2-7 | TRBD2 | . | TRBV30 | CAWSVAGGYEQYF | TGTGCCTGGAGTGTAGCGGGAGGATATGAGCAGTACTTC
TRBJ2-1 | TRBD2 | . | TRBV19 | CASGKRGLSYNEQFF | TGTGCCAGTGGCAAGCGGGGCCTCTCCTACAATGAGCAGTTCTTC
TRBJ2-1 | . | . | TRBV11-2 | CASSPPAGQQFF | TGTGCCAGCAGCCCACCGGCAGGGCAGCAGTTCTTC
TRBJ1-4 | . | . | TRBV4-2 | CASSQDRGGDANEKLFF | TGTGCCAGCAGCCAAGATCGAGGGGGGGATGCTAATGAAAAACTGTTTTTT
TRBJ2-2 | . | . | TRBV10-3 | CAISVGDTGELFF | TGTGCCATCAGTGTGGGAGATACCGGGGAGCTGTTTTTT
TRBJ2-3 | TRBD2 | . | TRBV7-9 | CASSPRGTSPTDTQYF | TGTGCCAGCAGCCCTCGGGGGACTAGCCCCACAGATACGCAGTATTTT
TRBJ2-2 | . | once | TRBV7-8 | CASSLGFRGQVHGELFF | TGTGCCAGCAGCTTAGGGTTTAGAGGGCAGGTCCACGGGGAGCTGTTTTTT
TRBJ2-3 | TRBD1 | . | TRBV9 | CASSVGTGLDTQYF | TGTGCCAGCAGCGTTGGGACAGGCCTTGATACGCAGTATTTT
TRBJ2-5 | TRBD2 | . | TRBV9 | CASSEGTSGTQETQYF | TGTGCCAGCAGCGAAGGGACTAGCGGCACCCAAGAGACCCAGTACTTC
TRBJ1-6 | . | . | TRBV7-9 | CASSLPRGSPLHF | TGTGCCAGCAGCTTACCCCGAGGTTCACCCCTCCACTTT
TRBJ2-7 | TRBD1 | . | TRBV7-8 | CASSPFGDRGLAGLYEQYF | TGTGCCAGCAGCCCTTTCGGGGACAGGGGGTTAGCTGGGCTCTACGAGCAGTACTTC
TRBJ1-3 | TRBD1 | . | TRBV4-3 | CASSPGTGEVGNTIYF | TGCGCCAGCAGCCCCGGGACAGGGGAGGTTGGAAACACCATATATTTT
TRBJ2-7 | TRBD2 | . | TRBV11-2 | CASSPPSGGYEQYF | TGTGCCAGCAGCCCCCCGTCGGGGGGCTACGAGCAGTACTTC
TRBJ2-2 | TRBD2 | once | TRBV3-1/TRBV3-2 | CASRPGLDRTGELFF | TGTGCCAGCAGACCGGGACTAGACCGCACCGGGGAGCTGTTTTTT
TRBJ1-1 | TRBD1 | . | TRBV29-1 | CSVGQGTGGTNTEAFF | TGCAGCGTTGGACAAGGGACAGGGGGTACGAACACTGAAGCTTTCTTT
TRBJ2-3 | TRBD1 | . | TRBV2 | CASSEARGRPDTQYF | TGTGCCAGCAGTGAGGCGAGGGGGCGACCAGATACGCAGTATTTT
TRBJ1-5 | . | once | TRBV9 | CASSVERGKSNQPQHF | TGTGCCAGCAGCGTAGAAAGGGGGAAAAGCAATCAGCCCCAGCATTTT
TRBJ2-5 | . | once | TRBV7-9 | CASSSKSAGTSQETQYF | TGTGCCAGCAGCTCGAAGTCGGCCGGGACTTCACAAGAGACCCAGTACTTC
TRBJ2-3 | . | . | TRBV9 | CASSVDGGFTDTQYF | TGTGCCAGCAGCGTAGATGGCGGGTTCACAGATACGCAGTATTTT
TRBJ2-7 | TRBD2 | . | TRBV6-5 | CASSSRAGDVTYEQYF | TGTGCCAGCAGTTCCCGAGCGGGAGATGTCACCTACGAGCAGTACTTC
TRBJ1-5 | . | . | TRBV2 | CASSEATGRNQPQHF | TGTGCCAGCAGTGAAGCTACAGGGCGGAATCAGCCCCAGCATTTT
TRBJ2-7 | . | . | TRBV6-2/TRBV6-3 | CASSPGLRIYEQYF | TGTGCCAGCAGTCCGGGACTTAGAATCTACGAGCAGTACTTC